One and the same sample provided the 26 T cell receptor beta chains below, sequenced in a study of T-cell memory formation after mild COVID-19. TCRdb fed the 5' RACE reads into MiXCR, producing one record per CDR3 protein. The table has 200,000 to 300,000 distinct CDR3 sequences, approximately 15% seen once. Sequencing input: PBMCs or a T cell subset sorted from them (not recorded which). These receptors originate from a man between 18 and 29 years old who had mild COVID-19 (a few samples of this study predate the infection). Cell type and time point are not known.

V is TRBV29-1 and J is TRBJ2-7, with D possibly called TRBD1 or TRBD2 (5 bases each). Germline V gives CDR1 SQVTM, CDR2 ANQGSEA. Trimming took 3 bases from V and 2 from J, leaving 14 bases between them. This CDR3 is 14 amino acids long. CDR3 sequence reads: CSVEWKGDPYEQYV. CDR3 DNA: TGCAGCGTTGAGTGGAAAGGGGACCCCTACGAGCAGTACGTC.

The rearrangement uses TRBV4-3 and TRBJ2-1; 10 positions match TRBD2. The CDR3 has 15 residues. J was trimmed by 10 bases and V by 1 base; bases with no gene match: 7. The germline CDR1 and CDR2 sequences are LGHNA and YSLEER. The CDR3 nucleotides read TGCGCCAGCAGCCAAGCCTCTAGCGGGGGAGGGGAGCAGTTCTTC. Protein sequence: CASSQASSGGGEQFF.

This clonotype turned up a few times. J is TRBJ2-7 and V is TRBV27; D possibly matches TRBD1 or TRBD2 (5 bases each). The CDR3 has 15 amino acids. Germline V gene lookup returns CDR1 MNHEY and CDR2 SMNVEV (reference sequence). V was cut by 4 bases and J by 5 bases, with 18 bases left in between. As DNA, the CDR3 is TGTGCCAGCAGTTCCGGGACGCGGATCATGGACGAGCAGTACTTC. Translation: CASSSGTRIMDEQYF.

This chain uses TRBV29-1 with TRBJ2-3, with unresolved D. The V end was cut by 6 bases, the J end by 4 bases, with 14 bases between. The CDR3 loop spans 13 amino acids. Germline loops: CDR1 SQVTM, CDR2 ANQGSEA. The CDR3 region is CSVGAKGPDTQYF. As DNA, the CDR3 is TGCAGCGTCGGCGCTAAAGGCCCAGATACGCAGTATTTT.

This clonotype was picked up a small number of times. J is TRBJ2-7 and V is TRBV5-1; 10 positions match TRBD1. CDR3 length: 15 amino acids. Germline CDR1 is SGHRS and CDR2 is YFSETQ. V gave up 4 bases and J gave up 2 bases; unmatched junction bases: 6. The CDR3 reads CASSLLTGGTYEQYF. Written as DNA, the CDR3 is TGCGCCAGCAGCCTACTGACAGGGGGCACCTACGAGCAGTACTTC.

V gene TRBV7-9 combines with J gene TRBJ2-1; TRBD2 matches at 7 bases. Trimming cost V 5 bases and J 2 bases; bases outside gene matches: 12. The germline gives CDR1 SEHNR, CDR2 FQNEAQ (reference sequence). This CDR3 region has 17 residues. In DNA form, the CDR3 reads TGTGCCAGCAGCACCCACTTGGGGGGGGGTACCTACAATGAGCAGTTCTTC. Its translation is CASSTHLGGGTYNEQFF.

The CDR3, as DNA: TGTGCCAGCAGCCCTACAGGGGGCGGGGAGCTGTTTTTT. Translated, it gives CASSPTGGGELFF. V usage is TRBV7-6 and J usage is TRBJ2-2; 8 nucleotides agree with TRBD1. CDR1 is SGHVS, CDR2 FNYEAQ, per germline. The CDR3 runs 13 residues. With V trimmed by 5 bases and J by 7 bases, 3 bases remained unmatched.

This clonotype came up a few times. The chain is built from TRBV20-1 and TRBJ1-2; D uncertain. Germline V gene data show CDR1 as DFQATT and CDR2 as SNEGSKA (reference sequence). V lost 3 bases, J lost 4 bases, and 9 bases lay in between. The CDR3 contains 12 residues. The CDR3 reads CSASLVSYGYTF. CDR3 sequence (DNA): TGCAGTGCTAGTTTAGTATCCTATGGCTACACCTTC.

This clonotype appeared many times. V gene TRBV5-1 combines with J gene TRBJ2-7, with TRBD1 as a possible D gene (6 bases). The CDR3 totals 11 residues. V was trimmed by 7 bases and J by 2 bases, leaving 7 bases between them. Germline lookup yields CDR1 SGHRS and CDR2 YFSETQ. The CDR3 region is CASSGAYEQYF. The CDR3 region has the DNA TGCGCCAGCTCAGGGGCCTACGAGCAGTACTTC. The full variable domain, rest sourced from reference TRBV5-1 and TRBJ2-7, is KAGVTQTPRYLIKTRGQQVTLSCSPISGHRSVSWYQQTPGQGLQFLFEYFSETQRNKGNFPGRFSGRQFSNSRSEMNVSTLELGDSALYLCASSGAYEQYFGPGTRLTVT.

This chain links TRBV2 with TRBJ2-3, with D tentatively TRBD2 (6 bases). V was shortened by 9 bases and J by 3 bases, with 16 bases between the two germline ends. The CDR3 runs to 14 residues. Germline loops: CDR1 SNHLY, CDR2 FYNNEI. The CDR3 DNA is TGTGCCAGTTTCGTGGGGACTGGAACAGATACGCAGTATTTT. Translation: CASFVGTGTDTQYF.

This clonotype was seen a handful of times. The chain is built from TRBV7-2 and TRBJ2-1, with a possible D match to TRBD2 (6 bases). V lost 4 bases and J 11 bases, leaving 18 bases between the germline ends. This CDR3 region has 14 residues. CDR1 SGHTA and CDR2 FQGNSA come from the germline V gene. CDR3 region: CASSSGLNAGKQFF. The CDR3 DNA is TGTGCCAGCAGCTCCGGGTTGAACGCGGGAAAGCAGTTCTTC.

This clonotype was recorded a few times. The CDR3 here is CAIRAGVQETQYF. CDR3 nucleotides: TGTGCCATCAGAGCGGGGGTACAAGAGACCCAGTACTTC. V is TRBV10-3 and J is TRBJ2-5, with 8 bases identical to TRBD2. CDR3 length: 13 residues. Germline values: CDR1 ENHRY, CDR2 SYGVKD. V shed 6 bases and J 2 bases; nucleotides not matched to a gene: 2.

The chain recombines TRBV5-1 with TRBJ2-1, with D perhaps given as TRBD1 or TRBD2 (5 bases each). The germline V and J ends were trimmed by 3 bases and 4 bases, with 20 bases remaining between them. The length of the CDR3 is 17 residues. Germline CDR1 SGHRS, CDR2 YFSETQ. CDR3: CASSSPVGTLWYNEQFF. DNA for the CDR3: TGCGCCAGCAGCTCACCCGTGGGGACCCTTTGGTACAATGAGCAGTTCTTC.

This clonotype was seen a few times. The V call is TRBV12-3 or TRBV12-4, the J call TRBJ2-1; the match to TRBD1 covers 9 bases. The CDR3 is 15 amino acids. J lost 5 bases, V lost 6 bases, and 8 bases had no gene match. CDR3 DNA: TGTGCCAGCAGACGGGACAGGGCTGGGCACAATGAGCAGTTCTTC. Translated: CASRRDRAGHNEQFF.

The rearrangement links TRBV9 to TRBJ1-1; no firm D call. The CDR3 consists of 13 residues. The germline V gene encodes CDR1 SGDLS and CDR2 YYNGEE. The V gene lost 0 bases and the J gene lost 3 bases, with 6 bases spanning the gap. The CDR3 sequence is CASSVDGHTEAFF. The DNA of the CDR3 is TGTGCCAGCAGCGTAGACGGACACACTGAAGCTTTCTTT.

The V call is TRBV6-2 or TRBV6-3, the J call TRBJ2-7; TRBD1 agrees at 7 bases. Germline V gene lookup returns CDR1 MNHEY and CDR2 SVGEGT. With 6 bases clipped from V and 3 bases from J, the junction kept 8 bases outside the gene matches. The CDR3 totals 14 residues. CDR3 in amino acids: CASSYGDSFYEQYV. As DNA, the CDR3 is TGTGCCAGCAGCTACGGGGACAGTTTCTACGAGCAGTACGTC.

The chain couples TRBV20-1 to TRBJ2-1; tentatively, D is TRBD1 or TRBD2 (5 bases each). Germline V gene data show CDR1 as DFQATT and CDR2 as SNEGSKA (reference sequence). The V and J ends lost 4 bases and 9 bases respectively, with 10 bases between them. This CDR3 comprises 11 residues. This CDR3 is CSATGTVEQFF. In nucleotides, the CDR3 is TGCAGTGCTACAGGGACCGTTGAGCAGTTCTTC.

At least ten counts were recorded for this clonotype. The chain combines TRBV7-3 with TRBJ2-3; D might be TRBD2 (5 bases). The length of the CDR3 is 14 residues. CDR1 and CDR2 (germline): SGHTA, FQGTGA. V was cut by 4 bases and J by 8 bases, with 16 bases left in between. CDR3: CASSSGVPAATQYF. The DNA for the CDR3 is TGTGCCAGCAGCTCCGGGGTCCCGGCGGCTACGCAGTATTTT.

This clonotype was observed a few times. The chain links TRBV7-9 to TRBJ1-1; D is unresolved. Germline-derived CDR1 and CDR2 are SEHNR and FQNEAQ (reference sequence). V was shortened by 1 base and J by 6 bases, with 12 bases between the two germline ends. CDR3 length equals 14 residues. The chain's CDR3 is CASSLVPEHSEAFF. The CDR3 DNA is TGTGCCAGCAGCTTAGTCCCGGAGCACTCTGAAGCTTTCTTT.

The genes are TRBV12-3 or TRBV12-4 and TRBJ2-1, with 8 bases fitting TRBD2. The CDR3 is 15 residues long. V lost 2 bases to trimming and J lost 8 bases; unmatched junction nucleotides: 8. The CDR3 region is CASSLQRGTSHEQFF. The CDR3 coding sequence is TGTGCCAGCAGTTTACAGCGGGGGACGTCGCATGAGCAGTTCTTC.

In its sample, this clonotype was seen a few times. The rearrangement joins TRBV7-8 to TRBJ2-3, with D maybe TRBD2 (6 bases). Trimming left V 2 bases short and J 0 bases short, with 9 bases between. The CDR3 consists of 15 residues. Germline V gene data show CDR1 as SGHVS and CDR2 as FQNEAQ. CDR3 sequence (DNA): TGTGCCAGCAGCTTACGGAGCGGGAGCACAGATACGCAGTATTTT. Translation gives CASSLRSGSTDTQYF.

This clonotype was observed a handful of times. This sequence joins TRBV15 and TRBJ2-1; D is perhaps TRBD1 or TRBD2 (5 bases each). Germline-derived CDR1 and CDR2 are LNHNV and YYDKDF (reference sequence). Trimming cost V 0 bases and J 8 bases, with 11 bases left between them. The CDR3 length is 14 residues. The CDR3 here is CATSREAGSDEQFF. CDR3 DNA sequence: TGTGCCACCAGCAGAGAAGCAGGGAGCGATGAGCAGTTCTTC.

In its sample, this clonotype was seen a few times. The J gene is TRBJ1-6, the V gene TRBV5-1; maybe TRBD1 (5 bases). Deletions cut 4 bases from V and 0 bases from J, with 11 bases between. The germline CDR1 and CDR2 sequences are SGHRS and YFSETQ. This CDR3 is 16 amino acids long. The CDR3 DNA sequence: TGCGCCAGCAGCATCAGGGAGAGCTCCTATAATTCACCCCTCCACTTT. It yields the protein CASSIRESSYNSPLHF. The complete variable domain, with remaining parts taken from reference TRBV5-1 and TRBJ1-6, reads KAGVTQTPRYLIKTRGQQVTLSCSPISGHRSVSWYQQTPGQGLQFLFEYFSETQRNKGNFPGRFSGRQFSNSRSEMNVSTLELGDSALYLCASSIRESSYNSPLHFGNGTRLTVT.

The rearrangement joins TRBV6-2 or TRBV6-3 to TRBJ2-7; tentatively, D is TRBD1 or TRBD2 (5 bases each). Trimming removed 9 bases at V and 7 bases at J, with 22 bases between. Germline CDR1 reads MNHEY; CDR2 reads SVGEGT. This CDR3 comprises 14 residues. The CDR3 DNA reads TGTGCCAGTCGCCGGGACGCCCAGGATTTAGAGCAGTACGTC. Translation: CASRRDAQDLEQYV.

The gene calls are TRBV10-3 and TRBJ1-2, with D hard to call. The V gene's germline CDR1 is ENHRY and CDR2 SYGVKD. This CDR3 is built from 12 residues. V lost 4 bases and J 8 bases, leaving 11 bases between the germline ends. For the CDR3, the DNA is TGTGCCATCAGTGTAGGACCCTTGGGCTACACCTTC. It codes for CAISVGPLGYTF.

Notes on this clonotype: Mismatch with germline at one junction end may stem from a read error. The chain recombines TRBV3-1 with TRBJ1-1; D remains ambiguous. Per germline, CDR1 LGHDT and CDR2 YNNKEL (reference sequence). The CDR3 is 14 residues long. CDR3 sequence: CVSSPEYLNTEAFF. In DNA, the CDR3 is TGTGTCAGCAGCCCAGAGTACCTGAACACTGAAGCTTTCTTT. The whole variable domain, filled in from reference TRBV3-1 and TRBJ1-1, reads DTAVSQTPKYLVTQMGNDKSIKCEQNLGHDTMYWYKQDSKKFLKIMFSYNNKELIINETVPNRFSPKSPDKAHLNLHINSLELGDSAVYFCVSSPEYLNTEAFFGQGTRLTVV.